These 30 T cell receptor beta chains share one sample of origin, sequenced in a study of cytomegalovirus exposure and HLA in healthy donors. PCR was performed using 60 Vbeta and 13 Jbeta primers. Sequenced by immunoSEQ multiplex PCR; TCRdb stores in-frame clones only, minus some. The sample has more than 140,000 clones, 82% seen once. Specimen: PBMCs. Source of these receptors: a man aged 30 to 45 in good health and CMV-seropositive.

CDR3 sequence: CAISENTREGLRGTQYF. Here the CDR3 DNA reads TGTGCCATCAGTGAGAATACTCGGGAGGGGCTCCGAGGGACCCAGTACTTC. The chain carries TRBV10-3 and TRBJ2-5; 8 bases map to TRBD2. With 2 bases clipped from V and 7 bases from J, the junction kept 15 bases outside the gene matches. This CDR3 has 17 amino acids. Germline lookup yields CDR1 ENHRY and CDR2 SYGVKD.

This chain joins TRBV30 and TRBJ2-1; 9 bases are shared with TRBD1. The V segment lost 6 bases and the J segment 10 bases; nucleotides outside the gene matches: 16. The CDR3 totals 15 residues. The germline V gene has CDR1 GTSNPN and CDR2 SVGIG (reference sequence). The CDR3 loop is CACELGGQGPTEQFF. The CDR3 region has the DNA TGTGCCTGCGAGTTGGGGGGACAGGGCCCCACCGAGCAGTTCTTC.

The gene calls are TRBV19 and TRBJ2-5, with 10 bases fitting TRBD2. Germline V gene lookup returns CDR1 LNHDA and CDR2 SQIVND (reference sequence). The CDR3 runs 16 residues. The V gene end was trimmed by 9 bases and the J gene end by 3 bases; junction bases not matched to a gene: 13. The CDR3 sequence: CASASSSGSWEETQYF. Here the CDR3 DNA reads TGTGCCAGCGCATCCTCTAGCGGGAGTTGGGAAGAGACCCAGTACTTC.

This chain links TRBV27 with TRBJ2-1; 9 nucleotides line up with TRBD1. Germline trimming cut 1 base from V and 6 bases from J; bases unmatched to any gene: 19. This CDR3 comprises 20 residues. Per the germline V gene, CDR1 is MNHEY and CDR2 is SMNVEV (reference sequence). The CDR3 loop is CASSLYPGQGLPGMVNEQFF. The CDR3 nucleotides read TGTGCCAGCAGTTTATATCCGGGACAGGGATTACCCGGGATGGTCAATGAGCAGTTCTTC.

This clone was picked up one time. V gene TRBV28 combines with J gene TRBJ2-4; D not resolved. Germline lookup yields CDR1 MDHEN and CDR2 SYDVKM. The CDR3 length is 17 residues. V lost 4 bases, J lost 0 bases, and 16 bases lay in between. As DNA, the CDR3 is TGTGCCAGCAGTTCAATAGATTTAACCTTAGCCAAAAACATTCAGTACTTC. It specifies CASSSIDLTLAKNIQYF.

The chain joins TRBV7-9 to TRBJ2-4; maybe TRBD1 (6 bases). From germline, CDR1 is SEHNR and CDR2 FQNEAQ (reference sequence). CDR3 length: 15 amino acids. Trimming stripped 6 bases from V and 5 bases from J, with 17 bases between. The CDR3 region is CASSPPTGWENIQYF. Here the CDR3 DNA reads TGTGCCAGCAGTCCTCCAACAGGGTGGGAAAACATTCAGTACTTC.

This chain connects TRBV4-1 to TRBJ2-3; D remains ambiguous. Per germline, CDR1 MGHRA and CDR2 YSYEKL. The germline V and J ends were trimmed by 0 bases and 0 bases, with 7 bases remaining between them. The CDR3 extends over 15 amino acids. Here the CDR3 reads CASSQDDTSTDTQYF. Written as DNA, the CDR3 is TGCGCCAGCAGCCAAGATGACACAAGCACAGATACGCAGTATTTT.

The chain couples TRBV5-1 to TRBJ2-5; 8 bases align to TRBD1. The CDR3 extends over 14 amino acids. Germline values: CDR1 SGHRS, CDR2 YFSETQ. Trimming cost V 4 bases and J 4 bases; bases outside gene matches: 6. The CDR3 DNA reads as TGCGCCAGCAGCGCAGGACAGGGAGGAGAGACCCAGTACTTC. It specifies CASSAGQGGETQYF.

The chain combines TRBV6-5 with TRBJ2-5; TRBD1 matches at 12 bases. In germline, CDR1 is MNHEY, CDR2 SVGAGI. With V trimmed by 8 bases and J by 5 bases, 9 bases remained unmatched. This CDR3 has 15 residues. CDR3 region: CASHRWDRGHETQYF. Written as DNA, the CDR3 is TGTGCCAGCCATCGGTGGGACAGGGGGCACGAGACCCAGTACTTC.

This rearrangement joins TRBV4-1 to TRBJ1-5; 8 nucleotides match TRBD1. The V gene's germline CDR1 is MGHRA and CDR2 YSYEKL. Trimming cost V 0 bases and J 1 base; bases outside gene matches: 8. The CDR3 is made up of 18 amino acids. This chain's CDR3 is CASSQDSPWTGSNQPQHF. CDR3 sequence (DNA): TGCGCCAGCAGCCAAGATTCTCCTTGGACAGGGAGCAATCAGCCCCAGCATTTT.

This clone was seen only a few times. The V call is TRBV19, the J call TRBJ1-5, with 8 bases matching TRBD1. CDR1 LNHDA and CDR2 SQIVND come from the germline V gene (reference sequence). This CDR3 spans 14 amino acids. V shed 3 bases, J shed 3 bases, and the junction held 1 base outside the gene matches. CDR3 residues: CASSMGQVNQPQHF. The DNA of the CDR3 is TGTGCCAGTAGTATGGGACAGGTCAATCAGCCCCAGCATTTT.

CDR3 DNA: TGTGCCAGCAGTTTTGGATCCAGCGCGGCTCGCAATCAGCCCCAGCATTTT. It specifies CASSFGSSAARNQPQHF. The chain is built from TRBV28 and TRBJ1-5, with D unclear. Trimming cost V 3 bases and J 2 bases, with 17 bases left between them. Germline V CDR1 and CDR2: MDHEN, SYDVKM. The CDR3 contains 17 residues. The whole variable domain, remainder taken from reference TRBV28 and TRBJ1-5, is DVKVTQSSRYLVKRTGEKVFLECVQDMDHENMFWYRQDPGLGLRLIYFSYDVKMKEKGDIPEGYSVSREKKERFSLILESASTNQTSMYLCASSFGSSAARNQPQHFGDGTRLSIL.

This rearrangement joins TRBV27 to TRBJ2-3; TRBD2 matches 10 bases. The J segment lost 2 bases and the V segment lost 2 bases, leaving 4 bases of the junction unmatched. Germline-derived CDR1 and CDR2 are MNHEY and SMNVEV (reference sequence). The CDR3 contains 16 residues. The CDR3 DNA reads TGTGCCAGCAGTTTACGGACTAGCGGACACACAGATACGCAGTATTTT. It encodes CASSLRTSGHTDTQYF.

This chain connects TRBV14 to TRBJ1-1; weak D call: TRBD1 (5 bases). CDR1 and CDR2 from the germline V gene are SGHDN and FVKESK. V gave up 0 bases and J gave up 0 bases, with 14 bases separating them. The CDR3 contains 17 residues. The CDR3 DNA is TGTGCCAGCAGCCAAGATCCTAGGCAGGGAATGAACACTGAAGCTTTCTTT. This encodes CASSQDPRQGMNTEAFF.

The chain has TRBV2 and TRBJ2-3; 7 bases agree with TRBD1. CDR1 and CDR2 from the germline V gene are SNHLY and FYNNEI. This CDR3 is 14 amino acids long. With V trimmed by 7 bases and J by 2 bases, 6 bases remained unmatched. For the CDR3, the DNA is TGTGCCAGCATAGGGACAGTTTACACAGATACGCAGTATTTT. Residues: CASIGTVYTDTQYF.

The V and J genes are TRBV4-2 and TRBJ2-2, with 7 positions matching TRBD2. The germline gives CDR1 LGHNA, CDR2 YNFKEQ. V trimming: 4 bases; J trimming: 6 bases; junction bases outside the gene matches: 14. This CDR3 is built from 17 residues. CDR3 coding DNA: TGTGCCAGCAGCCCCCCCTCGGGGGACTATGAGGCCGGGGAGCTGTTTTTT. Amino acid sequence: CASSPPSGDYEAGELFF.

V gene TRBV7-6 combines with J gene TRBJ2-7; TRBD1 matches 7 bases. The germline gives CDR1 SGHVS, CDR2 FNYEAQ. CDR3 size: 14 residues. V dropped 5 bases and J dropped 2; count of bases not matched to a gene: 6. CDR3 DNA sequence: TGTGCCAGCAGCCCGAGACAGGGAACCTACGAGCAGTACTTC. It specifies CASSPRQGTYEQYF.

The rearrangement joins TRBV4-3 to TRBJ1-2, with a tentative D call TRBD1 (5 bases). Between the trimmed V and J ends, which lost 0 bases and 4 bases, there was a span of 12 bases. Germline CDR1 LGHNA, CDR2 YSLEER. The CDR3 has 15 residues. In nucleotides, the CDR3 is TGCGCCAGCAGCCAAGACAGGGCCTCCACCTATGGCTACACCTTC. It encodes CASSQDRASTYGYTF.

The chain employs TRBV9 and TRBJ2-3, with D maybe TRBD2 (5 bases). Trimming took 3 bases from V and 7 from J, leaving 21 bases between them. Germline assignment: CDR1 SGDLS and CDR2 YYNGEE. The CDR3 extends over 16 amino acids. The CDR3 spells CASSAHLVRESNTQYF. In DNA form, the CDR3 reads TGTGCCAGCAGCGCCCACCTAGTGAGGGAGTCAAATACGCAGTATTTT.

V and J are TRBV2 and TRBJ2-4; 8 nucleotides match TRBD1. V lost 6 bases and J lost 5; bases outside the gene matches: 3. From germline, CDR1 is SNHLY and CDR2 FYNNEI. The CDR3 extends over 13 amino acids. CDR3 sequence (DNA): TGTGCCAGCAGAGGACAGGGACAAAACATTCAGTACTTC. As protein: CASRGQGQNIQYF.

The genes are TRBV5-6 and TRBJ2-7, with D unresolved. The length of the CDR3 is 14 residues. The germline V gene encodes CDR1 SGHDT and CDR2 YYEEEE. Trimming cost V 0 bases and J 4 bases, with 11 bases left between them. CDR3 in DNA: TGTGCCAGCAGCTTGGGCGGTGTCCAATACGAGCAGTACTTC. Translated, it gives CASSLGGVQYEQYF.

The chain couples TRBV9 to TRBJ1-4; D gene ambiguous. Per germline, CDR1 SGDLS and CDR2 YYNGEE. V shed 0 bases and J shed 5 bases, with 5 bases lying between them. The CDR3 runs to 13 residues. CDR3 region: CASSVDTNEKLFF. DNA of the CDR3: TGTGCCAGCAGCGTAGACACGAATGAAAAACTGTTTTTT.

The chain uses TRBV11-2 and TRBJ1-1; D is perhaps TRBD1 (5 bases). The V gene lost 6 bases and the J gene lost 3 bases, with 11 bases spanning the gap. This CDR3 contains 13 residues. Germline assignment: CDR1 SGHAT and CDR2 FQNNGV. The CDR3 is CASSSRGDTEAFF. The CDR3 DNA is TGTGCCAGCAGTTCTCGGGGGGACACTGAAGCTTTCTTT.

V gene TRBV4-1 combines with J gene TRBJ2-1, with a weak D call TRBD2 (6 bases). With 0 bases removed from V and 2 bases from J, the gap between germline ends came to 14 bases. The CDR3 length is 17 residues. CDR1 is MGHRA and CDR2 is YSYEKL in the germline V gene. The CDR3 nucleotides read TGCGCCAGCAGCCAAGATGTCGTCGGGGGAACCTACAATGAGCAGTTCTTC. Its protein is CASSQDVVGGTYNEQFF.

In regard to this clone: A read error may account for a junction end that differs from germline. The V call is TRBV7-9, the J call TRBJ2-7, with D tentatively TRBD1 or TRBD2 (5 bases each). The length of the CDR3 is 14 residues. From germline, CDR1 is SEHNR and CDR2 FQNEAQ (reference sequence). This CDR3 reads CSSGDSPSSDEQYF. In DNA form, the CDR3 reads TGTTCCAGCGGCGACAGTCCCTCCTCGGACGAGCAGTACTTC. Full variable domain (missing parts from reference TRBV7-9 and TRBJ2-7): DTGVSQNPRHKITKRGQNVTFRCDPISEHNRLYWYRQTLGQGPEFLTYFQNEAQLEKSRLLSDRFSAERPKGSFSTLEIQRTEQGDSAMYLCSSGDSPSSDEQYFGPGTRLTVT.

The chain links TRBV4-1 to TRBJ2-3; 8 bases fit TRBD2. The CDR3 length is 16 residues. V lost 4 bases, J lost 2 bases, and 8 bases stayed unmatched. Germline V gene data show CDR1 as MGHRA and CDR2 as YSYEKL. This chain's CDR3 is CASSRGGAGVTDTQYF. The CDR3 region has the DNA TGCGCCAGCAGCCGGGGGGGAGCGGGAGTCACAGATACGCAGTATTTT.

J is TRBJ2-3 and V is TRBV6-6; 10 nucleotides match TRBD2. Germline CDR1 is MNHNY and CDR2 is SVGAGI (reference sequence). The CDR3 runs 16 residues. V lost 2 bases to trimming and J lost 5 bases; unmatched junction nucleotides: 7. CDR3 sequence (DNA): TGTGCCAGCAGTTACGAACTAGCGGGGAACGGAGATACGCAGTATTTT. Its translation is CASSYELAGNGDTQYF.

The chain has TRBV2 and TRBJ2-2; 7 bases are shared with TRBD2. This CDR3 is built from 15 residues. The germline V gene encodes CDR1 SNHLY and CDR2 FYNNEI. V was pared by 6 bases and J by 2 bases, with 6 bases of the junction left unmatched. The CDR3, as DNA: TGTGCCAGCAGGACCGGGACTACTAACACCGGGGAGCTGTTTTTT. This translates into CASRTGTTNTGELFF.

The J gene is TRBJ2-7, the V gene TRBV1; TRBD2 is taken as the D call from the table, unchecked against the DNA. TRBV1 has pseudogene status. This CDR3 is 13 amino acids long. CDR3 region: CTSSPRDSYEQYF. As DNA, the CDR3 is TGCACCAGCAGCCCTCGGGACTCCTACGAGCAGTACTTC.

The chain joins TRBV27 to TRBJ2-5; 8 positions agree with TRBD1. Germline V gives CDR1 MNHEY, CDR2 SMNVEV (reference sequence). The CDR3 spans 14 residues. Losses at the gene ends were 5 bases for V and 5 bases for J; bases not matched to a gene: 7. The DNA for the CDR3 is TGTGCCAGCAGTGTATACAGGGACAGGGAGACCCAGTACTTC. It codes for CASSVYRDRETQYF.